The 12 T cell receptor beta chains given below trace back to one sample, sequenced in a study of cytomegalovirus exposure and HLA in healthy donors. The PCR used 60 Vbeta and 13 Jbeta primers. Assay: immunoSEQ multiplex PCR; the TCRdb copy retains only in-frame clones and omits some. This sample's table has some 56,000 clones. Sequenced input: PBMCs. Every receptor here comes from a woman aged 25 to 39 in good health and CMV-seropositive.

V is TRBV19 and J is TRBJ2-7; the D gene is possibly TRBD1 (5 bases). CDR1 is LNHDA and CDR2 is SQIVND in the germline V gene (reference sequence). CDR3 length: 14 residues. Trimming took 6 bases from V and 2 from J, leaving 14 bases between them. The CDR3 nucleotides read TGTGCCAGTAGACTATGGGAAGGGGCCTACGAGCAGTACTTC. This translates into CASRLWEGAYEQYF.

This chain uses TRBV5-1 with TRBJ1-2; the match to TRBD1 covers 11 bases. Germline lookup yields CDR1 SGHRS and CDR2 YFSETQ. V was pared by 0 bases and J by 7 bases, with 5 bases of the junction left unmatched. The CDR3 spans 15 residues. For the CDR3, the DNA is TGCGCCAGCAGCTTGGCCCTCGGGACAGGGGGTGGCTACACCTTC. This gives the protein CASSLALGTGGGYTF.

The V and J genes are TRBV7-2 and TRBJ1-5, with D perhaps TRBD1 (5 bases). V was pared by 0 bases and J by 4 bases, with 10 bases between. The CDR3 has 15 amino acids. CDR1 is SGHTA and CDR2 is FQGNSA in the germline V gene. The CDR3 nucleotides are TGTGCCAGCAGCTTAGCGCTGGGGGGTAATCAGCCCCAGCATTTT. It yields the protein CASSLALGGNQPQHF. Complete variable domain (other parts from reference TRBV7-2 and TRBJ1-5): GAGVSQSPSNKVTEKGKDVELRCDPISGHTALYWYRQSLGQGLEFLIYFQGNSAPDKSGLPSDRFSAERTGGSVSTLTIQRTQQEDSAVYLCASSLALGGNQPQHFGDGTRLSIL.

This chain uses TRBV7-2 with TRBJ2-3, with TRBD2 matching over 8 bases. The CDR3 is 14 residues long. V trimming: 5 bases; J trimming: 4 bases; junction bases outside the gene matches: 5. The germline V gene has CDR1 SGHTA and CDR2 FQGNSA. CDR3 coding DNA: TGTGCCAGCAGCCGGACTAGCTCGGCAGATACGCAGTATTTT. As protein: CASSRTSSADTQYF. The whole variable domain, remainder taken from reference TRBV7-2 and TRBJ2-3, is GAGVSQSPSNKVTEKGKDVELRCDPISGHTALYWYRQSLGQGLEFLIYFQGNSAPDKSGLPSDRFSAERTGGSVSTLTIQRTQQEDSAVYLCASSRTSSADTQYFGPGTRLTVL.

The chain carries TRBV18 and TRBJ1-2; possible D gene TRBD1, 5 bases. Germline CDR1 is KGHSH and CDR2 is LQKENI. CDR3 length: 13 residues. V was cut by 3 bases and J by 8 bases, with 13 bases left in between. The CDR3 protein is CASSPEGIGGYTF. CDR3 coding DNA: TGTGCCAGCTCACCGGAGGGGATCGGGGGCTACACCTTC. The full variable domain, in which reference TRBV18 and TRBJ1-2 provide the parts outside the CDR3, is NAGVMQNPRHLVRRRGQEARLRCSPMKGHSHVYWYRQLPEEGLKFMVYLQKENIIDESGMPKERFSAEFPKEGPSILRIQQVVRGDSAAYFCASSPEGIGGYTFGSGTRLTVV.

CDR3 DNA: TGTGCCAGCAGCCTCCGACTACGCACAGATACGCAGTATTTT. It specifies CASSLRLRTDTQYF. The rearrangement uses TRBV4-2 and TRBJ2-3; D is possibly TRBD2 (5 bases). There are 14 residues in the CDR3. Between the trimmed V and J ends, which lost 4 bases and 1 base, there was a span of 9 bases. CDR1 and CDR2 from the germline V gene are LGHNA and YNFKEQ.

DNA of the CDR3: TGTGCCGCATCCCCCCGGGAGTACAATGAGCAGTTCTTC. Amino acid sequence: CAASPREYNEQFF. This chain joins TRBV6-6 and TRBJ2-1; D is possibly TRBD2 (6 bases). This CDR3 region has 13 residues. Germline V gives CDR1 MNHNY, CDR2 SVGAGI (reference sequence). Trimming removed 11 bases from V and 4 bases from J, with 15 bases in between.

The chain combines TRBV7-2 with TRBJ2-5; D is possibly TRBD2 (6 bases). Germline V gene data show CDR1 as SGHTA and CDR2 as FQGNSA. The CDR3 is 16 residues long. The V end lost 5 bases, the J end lost 1 base, and 17 bases lay between the germline ends. The DNA of the CDR3 is TGTGCCAGCAGCCTCTTTGGGACTGATTCCCAAGAGACCCAGTACTTC. It yields the protein CASSLFGTDSQETQYF.

V and J are TRBV30 and TRBJ1-2; TRBD1 matches at 8 bases. This CDR3 contains 15 residues. The ends lost 2 bases at V and 4 bases at J; junction bases unmatched: 9. CDR1 and CDR2 from the germline V gene are GTSNPN and SVGIG (reference sequence). CDR3 coding DNA: TGTGCCTGGAGTATAAACTCGGGGACAGGCTATGGCTACACCTTC. Residues: CAWSINSGTGYGYTF.

This chain uses TRBV18 with TRBJ1-2; D is possibly TRBD1 (6 bases). Trimming shortened V by 2 bases and J by 11 bases, and 15 bases separated the two germline ends. CDR1 is KGHSH and CDR2 is LQKENI in the germline V gene. The CDR3 consists of 13 residues. CDR3 residues: CASSPTDRLVYTF. The CDR3 nucleotides read TGTGCCAGCTCACCAACAGACAGGCTGGTTTACACCTTC.

Here the CDR3 reads CASIPTGIAHNYGYTF. The CDR3 DNA sequence: TGTGCCAGCATCCCGACAGGGATCGCCCATAACTATGGCTACACCTTC. The V gene is TRBV11-2, the J gene TRBJ1-2; 7 nucleotides align to TRBD1. Trimming at V came to 7 bases and at J to 1 base, leaving 12 bases not matched to a gene. Germline assignment: CDR1 SGHAT and CDR2 FQNNGV. The CDR3 runs 16 residues.

The V gene is TRBV7-8, the J gene TRBJ1-4; a weak D match, TRBD1 (6 bases). The CDR3 runs to 15 residues. V dropped 6 bases and J dropped 0 bases, with 11 bases sitting between them. From germline, CDR1 is SGHVS and CDR2 FQNEAQ. CDR3 loop: CASSWGRATNEKLFF. The DNA for the CDR3 is TGTGCCAGCAGTTGGGGGCGGGCAACTAATGAAAAACTGTTTTTT.